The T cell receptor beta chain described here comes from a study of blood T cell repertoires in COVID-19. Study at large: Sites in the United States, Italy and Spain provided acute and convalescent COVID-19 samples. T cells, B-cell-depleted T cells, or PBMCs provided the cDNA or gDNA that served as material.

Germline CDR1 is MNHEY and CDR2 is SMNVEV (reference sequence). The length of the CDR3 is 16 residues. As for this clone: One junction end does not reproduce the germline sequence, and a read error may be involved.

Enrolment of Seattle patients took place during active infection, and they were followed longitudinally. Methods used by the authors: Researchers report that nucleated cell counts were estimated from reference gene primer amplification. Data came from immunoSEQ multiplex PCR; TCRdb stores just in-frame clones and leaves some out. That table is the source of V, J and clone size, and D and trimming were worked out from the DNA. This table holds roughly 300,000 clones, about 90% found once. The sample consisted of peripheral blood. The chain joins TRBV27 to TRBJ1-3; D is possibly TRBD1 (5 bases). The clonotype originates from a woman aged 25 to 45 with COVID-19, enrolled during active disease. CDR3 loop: CATSRGGGSSGNTIYF. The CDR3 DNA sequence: TGTGCCACCAGTAGGGGTGGAGGGAGCTCTGGAAACACCATATATTTT.